Listed below are T cell receptor beta chains from one sample, sequenced in a study of T cells after yellow fever vaccination. TCRdb redid the calling of the 5' RACE reads with MiXCR, one entry per CDR3 protein. The repertoire has 200,000 to 300,000 distinct CDR3 sequences, around 13% of them found once; the top ten carry about 0.51%. Sequenced material: CD4+ T cells sorted from PBMCs, taken 45 days after the yellow fever booster vaccination. These receptors came from a man under 40 who received the YFV17D yellow fever vaccine. Each CDR3 is given with its conserved first and last residue. Fields, in order: J gene, D gene, V gene, clone size, CDR3 protein, CDR3 DNA. The D gene is left open where the match is weak. Expanded clones get a size class; other rows say once, few or many, or leave the size out.

TRBJ2-3 . TRBV7-9 few CASSSAQYTQYF TGTGCCAGCAGCTCAGCGCAGTATACGCAGTATTTT
TRBJ2-7 TRBD2 TRBV6-1 . CASSRLAGSLWEQYF TGTGCCAGCAGCAGACTAGCGGGAAGCCTCTGGGAGCAGTACTTC
TRBJ2-5 . TRBV20-1 . CCARDPGRVGQETQYF TGCTGTGCTAGAGATCCGGGCCGGGTCGGCCAAGAGACCCAGTACTTC
TRBJ2-3 . TRBV7-2 few CASSLSMRSNTQYF TGTGCCAGCAGCCTTTCGATGAGAAGCAATACGCAGTATTTT
TRBJ1-2 TRBD1 TRBV29-1 . CSVAGTGRANYGYTF TGCAGCGTGGCCGGGACAGGGAGGGCAAACTATGGCTACACCTTC
TRBJ1-5 TRBD1 TRBV19 . CASSSRDRGKQPQHF TGTGCCAGTAGTTCACGTGACAGGGGGAAACAGCCCCAGCATTTT
TRBJ2-7 . TRBV20-1 few CSARDAIHDEQYF TGCAGTGCTAGAGACGCAATACACGACGAGCAGTACTTC
TRBJ2-3 TRBD2 TRBV5-1 . CASSISGSRDTQYF TGCGCCAGCAGCATTAGCGGGAGTAGGGATACGCAGTATTTT
TRBJ2-5 . TRBV20-1 few CSARDPASVAQYF TGCAGTGCTAGAGATCCCGCCAGCGTAGCCCAGTACTTC
TRBJ2-4 . TRBV7-2 few CASSRLGPRQYF TGTGCCAGCAGCCGCCTCGGACCCCGTCAGTACTTC
TRBJ2-7 . TRBV18 . CASSPPVLFGEQYF TGTGCCAGCTCACCACCGGTGTTGTTCGGTGAGCAGTACTTC
TRBJ2-7 . TRBV7-9 . CASSFRTDYEQYF TGTGCCAGCAGCTTTAGGACCGACTACGAGCAGTACTTC
TRBJ1-5 TRBD1 TRBV6-5 . CASSYLRQGDQPQHF TGTGCCAGCAGTTACTTGCGACAGGGGGATCAGCCCCAGCATTTT
TRBJ2-7 . TRBV5-1 . CASSQTVSYEQYF TGCGCCAGCAGCCAGACGGTCTCCTACGAGCAGTACTTC
TRBJ2-3 . TRBV28 few CASNTLVDTQYF TGTGCTAGCAATACACTAGTGGATACGCAGTATTTT
TRBJ2-3 TRBD2 TRBV7-2 . CASILAGVRDTQYF TGTGCCAGCATACTAGCGGGAGTAAGAGATACGCAGTATTTT
TRBJ2-5 . TRBV6-5 . CASSYKSAKETQYF TGTGCCAGCAGTTATAAGTCAGCAAAAGAGACCCAGTACTTC
TRBJ2-3 TRBD1 TRBV24-1 many CATSEGTGVDTQYF TGTGCCACCAGTGAGGGGACAGGGGTGGATACGCAGTATTTT
TRBJ2-7 . TRBV5-4 . CASTRGGSYEQYF TGTGCCAGCACGAGAGGGGGGTCCTACGAGCAGTACTTC
TRBJ2-1 . TRBV9 many CASSVGGDLHNEQFF TGTGCCAGCAGCGTAGGGGGAGACCTTCACAATGAGCAGTTCTTC
TRBJ2-7 . TRBV20-1 . CSARDHTEQYF TGCAGTGCTAGAGATCATACCGAGCAGTACTTC
TRBJ2-7 . TRBV12-3/TRBV12-4 many CASSTGLNSYEQYF TGTGCCAGCAGTACGGGACTGAACTCCTACGAGCAGTACTTC
TRBJ2-7 . TRBV5-1 few CASSLSTGFGEQYF TGCGCCAGCAGCTTGAGTACAGGGTTCGGCGAGCAGTACTTC
TRBJ2-7 TRBD2 TRBV7-3 many CASSLRRLAAYEQYF TGTGCCAGCAGCTTAAGAAGACTAGCGGCCTACGAGCAGTACTTC
TRBJ2-4 . TRBV20-1 . CSAFHLAKNIQYF TGCAGTGCGTTCCATCTAGCCAAAAACATTCAGTACTTC
TRBJ1-5 . TRBV29-1 few CSVITQGNSNQPQHF TGCAGCGTTATAACTCAGGGGAATAGCAATCAGCCCCAGCATTTT
TRBJ2-5 TRBD2 TRBV5-5 . CASSWTGLAGLFQETQYF TGTGCCAGCAGCTGGACGGGACTAGCGGGCTTATTCCAAGAGACCCAGTACTTC
TRBJ2-3 TRBD2 TRBV29-1 few CSVEGLAGATDTQYF TGCAGCGTTGAGGGACTAGCGGGAGCGACAGATACGCAGTATTTT
TRBJ2-7 TRBD2 TRBV7-2 . CASSLASGGRADEQYF TGTGCCAGCAGCTTAGCGTCAGGCGGGAGGGCCGACGAGCAGTACTTC
TRBJ2-5 . TRBV6-1 few CASSTETQYF TGTGCCAGCAGTACTGAGACCCAGTACTTC
TRBJ2-7 . TRBV7-2 few CASSFFGEGTYEQYF TGTGCCAGCAGCTTCTTCGGAGAAGGGACCTACGAGCAGTACTTC